The 23 T cell receptor beta chains below come from one sample, sequenced in a study of cytomegalovirus exposure and HLA in healthy donors. Using immunoSEQ multiplex PCR, the repertoire was profiled, and TCRdb retains in-frame clones only, with some absent. The repertoire holds tens of thousands of clones, with approximately 85% as singletons. The source material was PBMCs. These receptors were taken from a woman in her thirties in good health and CMV-seronegative.

The chain carries TRBV7-2 and TRBJ2-1; no clear D. CDR1 is SGHTA and CDR2 is FQGNSA in the germline V gene. The ends were cut back, 9 bases at V and 2 bases at J, with 17 bases in the middle. CDR3 length: 15 residues. CDR3 sequence reads: CASARSLITYNEQFF. Written as DNA, the CDR3 is TGTGCCAGTGCAAGGAGCTTAATTACCTACAATGAGCAGTTCTTC.

CDR3 sequence (DNA): TGTGCCAGCAGCACGGGACTAGTGGATGAGCAGTTCTTC. It specifies CASSTGLVDEQFF. This chain joins TRBV9 and TRBJ2-1; 8 bases match TRBD2. Losses at the gene ends were 4 bases for V and 8 bases for J; bases not matched to a gene: 5. The CDR3 totals 13 residues. The germline gives CDR1 SGDLS, CDR2 YYNGEE. The full variable domain, in which reference TRBV9 and TRBJ2-1 provide the parts outside the CDR3, is DSGVTQTPKHLITATGQRVTLRCSPRSGDLSVYWYQQSLDQGLQFLIQYYNGEERAKGNILERFSAQQFPDLHSELNLSSLELGDSALYFCASSTGLVDEQFFGPGTRLTVL.

This chain connects TRBV28 to TRBJ2-4; TRBD2 matches 9 bases. Per germline, CDR1 MDHEN and CDR2 SYDVKM. V was clipped by 2 bases and J by 0 bases; unmatched bases: 8. The CDR3 length is 18 residues. The CDR3 protein is CASSLRGGGDIAKNIQYF. In DNA form, the CDR3 reads TGTGCCAGCAGTTTACGCGGGGGGGGCGACATAGCCAAAAACATTCAGTACTTC.

This chain connects TRBV4-2 to TRBJ2-3, with 7 bases matching TRBD1. This CDR3 region has 15 residues. Germline CDR1 reads LGHNA; CDR2 reads YNFKEQ. V was clipped by 4 bases and J by 4 bases; unmatched bases: 8. The CDR3 loop is CASSLGGSSADTQYF. As DNA, the CDR3 is TGTGCCAGCAGCCTAGGGGGCTCGTCGGCAGATACGCAGTATTTT.

This chain uses TRBV30 with TRBJ1-2, with D perhaps TRBD1 (6 bases). The germline V gene has CDR1 GTSNPN and CDR2 SVGIG (reference sequence). This CDR3 is 12 amino acids long. The ends were cut back, 2 bases at V and 4 bases at J, with 8 bases in the middle. The CDR3 bases are TGTGCCTGGAGTCCGGACAGCTATGGCTACACCTTC. This sequence encodes CAWSPDSYGYTF.

The rearrangement links TRBV21-1 to TRBJ1-2; no DNA check was done on the table's D call, TRBD1. TRBV21-1 is annotated as a pseudogene. CDR3 length equals 18 residues. The CDR3 nucleotides read TGTGCCAGCAGCAAATCTTGGGATAGGACAGGGGTGATATATGGCTACACCTTC. This codes for CASSKSWDRTGVIYGYTF.

This chain joins TRBV2 and TRBJ2-1; 8 nucleotides match TRBD2. Germline CDR1 SNHLY, CDR2 FYNNEI. V lost 6 bases to trimming and J lost 9 bases; unmatched junction nucleotides: 7. The CDR3 runs to 13 residues. The CDR3 DNA follows: TGTGCCAGCAGCCAAGCCGGGACTAGTGAGCAGTTCTTC. This translates into CASSQAGTSEQFF. The full variable domain, completed using reference TRBV2 and TRBJ2-1, is EPEVTQTPSHQVTQMGQEVILRCVPISNHLYFYWYRQILGQKVEFLVSFYNNEISEKSEIFDDQFSVERPDGSNFTLKIRSTKLEDSAMYFCASSQAGTSEQFFGPGTRLTVL.

V gene TRBV5-1 combines with J gene TRBJ1-2; D is uncertain. The germline gives CDR1 SGHRS, CDR2 YFSETQ. Trimming left V 0 bases short and J 3 bases short, with 6 bases between. The CDR3 has 13 amino acids. CDR3 amino acids: CASSLAGHYGYTF. DNA for the CDR3: TGCGCCAGCAGCTTGGCGGGTCACTATGGCTACACCTTC.

This clone came up once. The chain has TRBV2 and TRBJ2-1; 7 bases fit TRBD2. CDR1 is SNHLY, CDR2 FYNNEI, per germline. There are 13 residues in the CDR3. J was trimmed by 6 bases and V by 6 bases; bases with no gene match: 5. As DNA, the CDR3 is TGTGCCAGCAGACAGACTAGCTCCAATGAGCAGTTCTTC. Translating gives CASRQTSSNEQFF.

This chain joins TRBV7-5 and TRBJ1-2; the D segment call TRBD1 is taken from the table without a DNA check. TRBV7-5 is a pseudogene segment. This CDR3 is 17 amino acids long. This chain's CDR3 is CARSPQSRDTINYGYTF. The CDR3 region has the DNA TGTGCCAGAAGCCCGCAGTCCCGGGACACCATAAACTATGGCTACACCTTC.

This chain joins TRBV30 and TRBJ2-6; D unresolved. The V gene's germline CDR1 is GTSNPN and CDR2 SVGIG (reference sequence). The V end was cut by 0 bases, the J end by 0 bases, with 3 bases between. This CDR3 is built from 14 residues. CDR3 region: CAWSVRSGANVLTF. The CDR3, as DNA: TGTGCCTGGAGTGTTCGCTCTGGGGCCAACGTCCTGACTTTC.

The sample holds a few counts of this clone. V is TRBV7-2 and J is TRBJ1-1, with D possibly TRBD1 on 6 matching bases. This CDR3 is 13 amino acids long. With 5 bases removed from V and 5 bases from J, the gap between germline ends came to 12 bases. Per germline, CDR1 SGHTA and CDR2 FQGNSA. In DNA form, the CDR3 reads TGTGCCAGCAGCCAACACCAGGGGACTGAAGCTTTCTTT. It codes for CASSQHQGTEAFF.

This sequence joins TRBV14 and TRBJ2-3; 7 nucleotides match TRBD2. Germline V gene data show CDR1 as SGHDN and CDR2 as FVKESK. The CDR3 extends over 11 amino acids. V lost 1 base to trimming and J lost 12 bases; unmatched junction nucleotides: 1. CDR3 in DNA: TGTGCCAGCAGCCAAGGGACTAGACAGTATTTT. Translated: CASSQGTRQYF.

This clone was detected only once. The chain's CDR3 is CASSQPGQLVGYTF. In DNA, the CDR3 is TGTGCCAGCAGTCAACCGGGACAGCTTGTTGGCTACACCTTC. The J gene is TRBJ1-2, the V gene TRBV6-5, with 7 positions matching TRBD1. This CDR3 region has 14 residues. The trim removed 5 bases at V and 7 bases at J, leaving 10 bases unmatched. CDR1 and CDR2 (germline): MNHEY, SVGAGI.

A remark on this clone: A read error may produce the germline difference seen at one junction end. V usage is TRBV30 and J usage is TRBJ1-1; D is unclear. The germline gives CDR1 GTSNPN, CDR2 SVGIG (reference sequence). This CDR3 contains 12 residues. The CDR3, as DNA: TGTGCCTGGAGTCTACAACAAGAGGAACACGGCTTT. Encoded protein: CAWSLQQEEHGF. Using reference TRBV30 and TRBJ1-1 for the parts outside the CDR3, the full variable domain is SQTIHQWPATLVQPVGSPLSLECTVEGTSNPNLYWYRQAAGRGLQLLFYSVGIGQISSEVPQNLSASRPQDRQFILSSKKLLLSDSGFYLCAWSLQQEEHGFGQGTRLTVV.

This clone has only one observation. The rearrangement links TRBV19 to TRBJ1-1; 7 nucleotides align to TRBD1. CDR1 LNHDA and CDR2 SQIVND come from the germline V gene (reference sequence). Germline trimming cut 1 base from V and 10 bases from J; bases unmatched to any gene: 15. The CDR3 spans 16 residues. The CDR3 loop is CASSIGPTGERLGAFF. CDR3 nucleotides: TGTGCCAGTAGTATAGGTCCAACAGGGGAAAGACTAGGAGCTTTCTTT.

This chain connects TRBV27 to TRBJ2-7, with D tentatively TRBD1 (7 bases). The length of the CDR3 is 13 residues. CDR1 is MNHEY, CDR2 SMNVEV, per germline (reference sequence). V was cut by 6 bases and J by 4 bases, with 13 bases left in between. CDR3 sequence (DNA): TGTGCCAGCAGCAGGGGGGTGGGATACGAGCAGTACTTC. This sequence encodes CASSRGVGYEQYF.

The chain uses TRBV5-1 and TRBJ2-7, with TRBD2 matching over 8 bases. Germline V gives CDR1 SGHRS, CDR2 YFSETQ. J was trimmed by 4 bases and V by 0 bases; bases with no gene match: 3. The CDR3 contains 14 residues. The CDR3 sequence: CASSLVPGGYEQYF. DNA of the CDR3: TGCGCCAGCAGCTTGGTCCCGGGAGGGTACGAGCAGTACTTC.

V gene TRBV20-1 combines with J gene TRBJ1-1; D ambiguous. CDR3 length equals 11 residues. Germline CDR1 is DFQATT and CDR2 is SNEGSKA (reference sequence). Trimming pared 4 bases from V and 7 bases from J, leaving 10 bases between. CDR3 in amino acids: CSANRLFEAFF. DNA of the CDR3: TGCAGTGCTAATAGACTCTTTGAAGCTTTCTTT.

The gene calls are TRBV28 and TRBJ2-7, with 10 nucleotides matching TRBD1. The CDR3 has 16 amino acids. V shed 7 bases, J shed 5 bases, and the junction held 14 bases outside the gene matches. Germline CDR1 MDHEN, CDR2 SYDVKM. The CDR3 reads CASIPSGTGVRDEQYF. CDR3 sequence (DNA): TGTGCCAGCATCCCCTCCGGGACAGGGGTGAGGGACGAGCAGTACTTC.

The genes are TRBV28 and TRBJ2-5; TRBD2 agrees at 12 bases. The germline CDR1 and CDR2 sequences are MDHEN and SYDVKM. The CDR3 has 16 residues. The V and J ends lost 3 bases and 4 bases, in that order; junction bases with no gene match: 6. The CDR3 coding sequence is TGTGCCAGCAGTTTGGTATTGGGACTAGCGGGAGAGACCCAGTACTTC. This translates into CASSLVLGLAGETQYF.

The J gene is TRBJ2-7, the V gene TRBV27, with no clear D. Germline loops: CDR1 MNHEY, CDR2 SMNVEV (reference sequence). V was trimmed by 4 bases and J by 3 bases, leaving 4 bases between them. This CDR3 region has 11 residues. As DNA, the CDR3 is TGTGCCAGCAGTTCCTTCTACGAGCAGTACTTC. Amino acids: CASSSFYEQYF.

The rearrangement joins TRBV29-1 to TRBJ2-7, with 7 positions matching TRBD1. The J segment lost 5 bases and the V segment lost 5 bases, leaving 6 bases of the junction unmatched. This CDR3 has 12 amino acids. The germline V gene encodes CDR1 SQVTM and CDR2 ANQGSEA. The CDR3 reads CSVHDRAHEQYF. DNA of the CDR3: TGCAGCGTTCATGACAGGGCCCACGAGCAGTACTTC.